The rows below give T cell receptor beta chains drawn from one sample of a study of blood T cell repertoires in COVID-19. Sequencing was performed with immunoSEQ multiplex PCR; in TCRdb, only in-frame clones are kept and a portion is missing. The sample holds around 20,000 clones, 85% to 95% seen once. Sample: peripheral blood. These receptors were obtained from a human donor in a cohort sampled during active COVID-19. The CDR3 runs from the conserved cysteine through the conserved F or W. Fields, in order: J gene, D gene, V gene, clone size, CDR3 length, CDR3 DNA, CDR3 protein. The D gene is left open where the match is weak. A row's size may be missing; if present it is once, few, many or a size class.

J gene: TRBJ2-7; D gene: .; V gene: TRBV9; clone size: .; CDR3 length: 15; CDR3 DNA: TGTGCCAGCAGCGTAGGACTAGGCGGGCCCTACGAGCAGTACTTC; CDR3 protein: CASSVGLGGPYEQYF
J gene: TRBJ2-4; D gene: TRBD1; V gene: TRBV28; clone size: .; CDR3 length: 19; CDR3 DNA: TGTGCCAGCAGACCCCAGGGGGCCTGGTTGACCTTAGCCAAAAACATTCAGTACTTC; CDR3 protein: CASRPQGAWLTLAKNIQYF
J gene: TRBJ1-5; D gene: .; V gene: TRBV6-6; clone size: .; CDR3 length: 14; CDR3 DNA: TGTGCCAGCGCCGTGCATACGGGGAATCAGCCCCAGCATTTT; CDR3 protein: CASAVHTGNQPQHF
J gene: TRBJ1-5; D gene: .; V gene: TRBV12-3/TRBV12-4; clone size: .; CDR3 length: 12; CDR3 DNA: TGTGCCAGCAGCCAGGGTAATCAGCCCCAGCATTTT; CDR3 protein: CASSQGNQPQHF
J gene: TRBJ2-3; D gene: TRBD1; V gene: TRBV5-4; clone size: .; CDR3 length: 15; CDR3 DNA: TGTGCCAGCAGCTTGACGGACAGGATGGGAGATACGCAGTATTTT; CDR3 protein: CASSLTDRMGDTQYF
J gene: TRBJ2-1; D gene: TRBD1; V gene: TRBV11-3; clone size: .; CDR3 length: 16; CDR3 DNA: TGTGCCAGCAGCTTAGACGGGACAGAGCCTTACAATGAGCAGTTCTTC; CDR3 protein: CASSLDGTEPYNEQFF
J gene: TRBJ1-2; D gene: TRBD1; V gene: TRBV14; clone size: once; CDR3 length: 14; CDR3 DNA: TGTGCCAGCAGCCAAGTCGGGACAGCCTATGGCTACACCTTC; CDR3 protein: CASSQVGTAYGYTF
J gene: TRBJ1-1; D gene: .; V gene: TRBV19; clone size: .; CDR3 length: 14; CDR3 DNA: TGTGCCACATCAGTCTTACAGGGGAACACTGAAGCTTTCTTT; CDR3 protein: CATSVLQGNTEAFF
J gene: TRBJ2-3; D gene: TRBD2; V gene: TRBV11-2; clone size: once; CDR3 length: 18; CDR3 DNA: TGTGCCAGCAGCTTCTTTCCCGCGAGCCGGGAGGTGACAGATACGCAGTATTTT; CDR3 protein: CASSFFPASREVTDTQYF
J gene: TRBJ2-7; D gene: TRBD2; V gene: TRBV5-1; clone size: .; CDR3 length: 14; CDR3 DNA: TGCGCCAGCAGCATGACTAGCGGGGGTTACGAGCAGTACTTC; CDR3 protein: CASSMTSGGYEQYF
J gene: TRBJ2-1; D gene: TRBD2; V gene: TRBV3-1/TRBV3-2; clone size: .; CDR3 length: 15; CDR3 DNA: TGTGCCAGCAGCCCCTTTAGCGGGGCCTATAATGAGCAGTTCTTC; CDR3 protein: CASSPFSGAYNEQFF
J gene: TRBJ2-1; D gene: TRBD2; V gene: TRBV10-3; clone size: .; CDR3 length: 16; CDR3 DNA: TGTGCCATCAGCCCCGGGACTAGCGGGGCCTACAATGAGCAGTTCTTC; CDR3 protein: CAISPGTSGAYNEQFF
J gene: TRBJ2-7; D gene: .; V gene: TRBV29-1; clone size: .; CDR3 length: 17; CDR3 DNA: TGCAGCGTTTCCCATTTCGGGGGACTCCAGGAGGTGCGCGAGCAGTACTTC; CDR3 protein: CSVSHFGGLQEVREQYF
J gene: TRBJ2-2; D gene: TRBD1; V gene: TRBV4-1; clone size: few; CDR3 length: 15; CDR3 DNA: TGCGCCAGCAGCCAAGCGGGACAGGGGGCCGGGGAGCTGTTTTTT; CDR3 protein: CASSQAGQGAGELFF
J gene: TRBJ2-1; D gene: TRBD2; V gene: TRBV7-2; clone size: .; CDR3 length: 16; CDR3 DNA: TGTGCCAGCAGCTTAACTACTAGCGGGAGTTACAATGAGCAGTTCTTC; CDR3 protein: CASSLTTSGSYNEQFF
J gene: TRBJ1-1; D gene: .; V gene: TRBV7-6; clone size: .; CDR3 length: 15; CDR3 DNA: TGTGCCAGCAGCTCCCAACAGGGATGGAACACTGAAGCTTTCTTT; CDR3 protein: CASSSQQGWNTEAFF
J gene: TRBJ2-7; D gene: TRBD1; V gene: TRBV28; clone size: .; CDR3 length: 15; CDR3 DNA: TGTGCCAGCAGTCTCCCACTCGACAGGGTCTACGAGCAGTACTTC; CDR3 protein: CASSLPLDRVYEQYF
J gene: TRBJ2-1; D gene: .; V gene: TRBV7-2; clone size: .; CDR3 length: 15; CDR3 DNA: TGTGCCAGCAGCCCCCCCGGGAGTTTGACCAATGAGCAGTTCTTC; CDR3 protein: CASSPPGSLTNEQFF
J gene: TRBJ2-1; D gene: TRBD1; V gene: TRBV9; clone size: .; CDR3 length: 16; CDR3 DNA: TGTGCCAGCAGCGTAGGTGGGACAGGGGGCTTTAGTGAGCAGTTCTTC; CDR3 protein: CASSVGGTGGFSEQFF
J gene: TRBJ2-3; D gene: .; V gene: TRBV7-9; clone size: .; CDR3 length: 17; CDR3 DNA: TGTGCCAGCAGCTTAGATTTGCGGGACCTTCCCACAGATACGCAGTATTTT; CDR3 protein: CASSLDLRDLPTDTQYF
J gene: TRBJ1-2; D gene: .; V gene: TRBV28; clone size: .; CDR3 length: 13; CDR3 DNA: TGTGCCAGCAGTTTAAGCAGGTGGGAGGGCTACACCTTC; CDR3 protein: CASSLSRWEGYTF
J gene: TRBJ2-1; D gene: TRBD1; V gene: TRBV3-1/TRBV3-2; clone size: .; CDR3 length: 15; CDR3 DNA: TGTGCCAGCAGCCTTCGACCGGGACAGGGGCTAGGGCAGTTCTTC; CDR3 protein: CASSLRPGQGLGQFF
J gene: TRBJ1-1; D gene: .; V gene: TRBV11-2; clone size: .; CDR3 length: 15; CDR3 DNA: TGTGCCAGCAGCTTAGCAACAGGGAGTGGCACTGAAGCTTTCTTT; CDR3 protein: CASSLATGSGTEAFF
J gene: TRBJ1-2; D gene: .; V gene: TRBV5-1; clone size: .; CDR3 length: 14; CDR3 DNA: TGCGCCAGCAGCTTGGCCACAGCTAACTATGGCTACACCTTC; CDR3 protein: CASSLATANYGYTF
J gene: TRBJ2-1; D gene: .; V gene: TRBV11-2; clone size: few; CDR3 length: 15; CDR3 DNA: TGTGCCAGCAGCTTAGCGGGGGTCCGTAGGGATGAGCAGTTCTTC; CDR3 protein: CASSLAGVRRDEQFF
J gene: TRBJ2-1; D gene: TRBD1; V gene: TRBV6-6; clone size: .; CDR3 length: 14; CDR3 DNA: TGTGCCAGCAGTCCCGAGGGACAGAACAATGAGCAGTTCTTC; CDR3 protein: CASSPEGQNNEQFF
J gene: TRBJ1-4; D gene: .; V gene: TRBV2; clone size: .; CDR3 length: 16; CDR3 DNA: TGTGCCAGCAGCTCCAATCCTCCCGGGGTTAATGAAAAACTGTTTTTT; CDR3 protein: CASSSNPPGVNEKLFF
J gene: TRBJ2-3; D gene: TRBD1; V gene: TRBV5-1; clone size: .; CDR3 length: 14; CDR3 DNA: TGCGCCAGCAGCTTTGGACAGGGTATAGATACGCAGTATTTT; CDR3 protein: CASSFGQGIDTQYF
J gene: TRBJ2-5; D gene: .; V gene: TRBV20-1; clone size: .; CDR3 length: 12; CDR3 DNA: TGCAGTGCTAGTCCCCCAGGAGAGACCCAGTACTTC; CDR3 protein: CSASPPGETQYF